This T cell receptor (beta chain) was identified in a study of cytomegalovirus exposure and HLA in healthy donors. Study-level points and caveats: The authors confirmed in vitro that a few CMV-associated chains were specific for CMV antigens. The study listed under 200 cytomegalovirus-associated TCR beta chains.

Remarks on this clone: Its antigen is still unknown.

Method: immunoSEQ multiplex PCR; TCRdb's copy keeps in-frame clones and lacks some. The sample has about 130,000 clones; about nine tenths are singletons. This sequence was found in a man between 25 and 39 years old in good health and CMV-seronegative. The sequencing input was PBMCs.

The CDR3 DNA sequence: TGCGCCAGCAGCTTGTGGACAGGGGCTGGGGCCAACGTCCTGACTTTC. Protein sequence: CASSLWTGAGANVLTF. This sequence joins TRBV5-1 and TRBJ2-6; 9 bases are shared with TRBD1. Trimming took 1 base from V and 2 from J; bases not matched to a gene: 1. Germline V gives CDR1 SGHRS, CDR2 YFSETQ. The CDR3 is 16 amino acids.